The 7 T cell receptor beta chains given below trace back to one sample, sequenced in a study of cytomegalovirus exposure and HLA in healthy donors. Assay used: immunoSEQ multiplex PCR; TCRdb lists only in-frame clones, some missing. The sample shows some 150,000 clones, 88% of them seen only once. Sequenced: PBMCs. Source of these receptors: a man younger than 35 in good health and CMV-seronegative.

The DNA of the CDR3 is TGTGCCAGCAGCGGTTTGGACAGGGCTGGAAACACCATATATTTT. Protein sequence: CASSGLDRAGNTIYF. J is TRBJ1-3 and V is TRBV11-2, with TRBD1 identical over 8 bases. Germline-derived CDR1 and CDR2 are SGHAT and FQNNGV. The trim removed 5 bases at V and 2 bases at J, leaving 5 bases unmatched. The CDR3 has 15 residues.

The V and J genes are TRBV19 and TRBJ1-1; TRBD1 might be the D (6 bases). V lost 4 bases and J 3 bases, leaving 24 bases between the germline ends. Germline V gene lookup returns CDR1 LNHDA and CDR2 SQIVND (reference sequence). The CDR3 is 18 amino acids. The CDR3, as DNA: TGTGCCAGTAGTACCCAGGGGCCATTTAATGAGAGAGACACTGAAGCTTTCTTT. It translates to CASSTQGPFNERDTEAFF.

The chain joins TRBV18 to TRBJ2-1; 9 positions agree with TRBD1. CDR3 length: 17 residues. In germline, CDR1 is KGHSH, CDR2 LQKENI. The V and J ends lost 0 bases and 3 bases, in that order; junction bases with no gene match: 6. In nucleotides, the CDR3 is TGTGCCAGCTCACCACCGGCCGGGACAGGGTTCTACAATGAGCAGTTCTTC. This codes for CASSPPAGTGFYNEQFF.

This chain joins TRBV6-5 and TRBJ2-7; D is perhaps TRBD1 (6 bases). Germline values: CDR1 MNHEY, CDR2 SVGAGI. The CDR3 is 14 residues long. V lost 5 bases, J lost 0 bases, and 11 bases lay in between. The CDR3 spells CASSAWDNSYEQYF. As DNA, the CDR3 is TGTGCCAGCAGTGCCTGGGACAACTCCTACGAGCAGTACTTC.

The chain couples TRBV12-5 to TRBJ1-3; 10 bases agree with TRBD1. Germline-derived CDR1 and CDR2 are LGHNT and FRNRAP. The CDR3 extends over 23 amino acids. J lost 1 base, V lost 3 bases, and 24 bases had no gene match. The CDR3 reads CASGLVRDRGRLRTSGSGNTIYF. CDR3 DNA sequence: TGTGCTAGTGGTTTAGTCCGGGACAGGGGCCGCCTCCGTACCTCTGGTTCTGGAAACACCATATATTTT.

The rearrangement uses TRBV2 and TRBJ2-1; 7 bases map to TRBD1. With 3 bases clipped from V and 7 bases from J, the junction kept 12 bases outside the gene matches. Germline V gives CDR1 SNHLY, CDR2 FYNNEI. This CDR3 has 16 amino acids. The CDR3 DNA follows: TGTGCCAGCAGTGATGATGGGCTAGCAGGGGGAAATGAGCAGTTCTTC. This encodes CASSDDGLAGGNEQFF.

This chain connects TRBV6-1 to TRBJ2-7, with 9 bases lining up with TRBD1. The CDR3 has 13 amino acids. The germline V gene has CDR1 MNHNS and CDR2 SASEGT. V trimming: 6 bases; J trimming: 5 bases; junction bases outside the gene matches: 5. CDR3 amino acids: CASRGQGLDEQYF. The CDR3 nucleotides read TGTGCCAGCAGAGGACAGGGGCTCGACGAGCAGTACTTC.